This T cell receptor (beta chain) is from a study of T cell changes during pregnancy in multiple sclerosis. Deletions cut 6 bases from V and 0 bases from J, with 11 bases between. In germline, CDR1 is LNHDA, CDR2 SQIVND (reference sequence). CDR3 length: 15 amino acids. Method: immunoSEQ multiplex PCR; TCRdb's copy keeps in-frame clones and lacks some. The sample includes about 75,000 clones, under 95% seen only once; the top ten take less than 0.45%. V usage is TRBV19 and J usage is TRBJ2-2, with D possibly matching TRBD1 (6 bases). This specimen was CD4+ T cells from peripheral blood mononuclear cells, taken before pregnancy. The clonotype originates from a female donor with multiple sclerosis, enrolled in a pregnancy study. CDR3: CASRAQGSNTGELFF. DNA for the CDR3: TGTGCCAGTAGAGCACAGGGATCGAACACCGGGGAGCTGTTTTTT.